The entry below describes one TCR beta chain. In the authors' methods: Reference gene primer amplification in the assay estimated nucleated cell counts. Sequenced by immunoSEQ multiplex PCR; TCRdb stores in-frame clones only, minus some. The V and J calls and clone size were taken over from that table, and D and trimming were inferred from the DNA. The table records 240,000 or so clones, 85% to 90% of them present only once. The record originates from a study of blood T cell repertoires in COVID-19. Looking at the study overall: COVID-19 samples, acute and convalescent, were from the United States, Italy and Spain. T cells, B-cell-depleted T cells, or PBMCs provided the cDNA or gDNA that served as material.

Germline V gene sequence: CDR1 LGHNA, CDR2 YSLEER. V lost 1 base to trimming and J lost 2 bases; unmatched junction nucleotides: 8. The CDR3 consists of 17 residues. This sequence joins TRBV4-3 and TRBJ1-3, with 7 bases fitting TRBD1. This TCR came from a man in his sixties with acute or convalescent COVID-19. The specimen was peripheral blood. The CDR3 reads CASSQARDRVTGNTIYF. The CDR3 DNA is TGCGCCAGCAGCCAAGCTCGAGACAGGGTGACTGGAAACACCATATATTTT.